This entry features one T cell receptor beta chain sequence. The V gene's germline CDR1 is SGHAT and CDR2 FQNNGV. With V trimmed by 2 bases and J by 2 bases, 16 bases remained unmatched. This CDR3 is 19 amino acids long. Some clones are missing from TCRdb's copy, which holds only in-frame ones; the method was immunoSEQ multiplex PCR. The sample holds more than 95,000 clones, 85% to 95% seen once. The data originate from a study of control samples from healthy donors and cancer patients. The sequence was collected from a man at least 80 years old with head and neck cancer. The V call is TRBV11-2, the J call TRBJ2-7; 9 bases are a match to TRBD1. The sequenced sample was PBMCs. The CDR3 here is CASSLTDRGANRKTYEQYF. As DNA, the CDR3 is TGTGCCAGCAGCTTAACGGACAGGGGCGCAAATAGAAAGACCTACGAGCAGTACTTC. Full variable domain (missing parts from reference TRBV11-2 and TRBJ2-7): EAGVAQSPRYKIIEKRQSVAFWCNPISGHATLYWYQQILGQGPKLLIQFQNNGVVDDSQLPKDRFSAERLKGVDSTLKIQPAKLEDSAVYLCASSLTDRGANRKTYEQYFGPGTRLTVT.